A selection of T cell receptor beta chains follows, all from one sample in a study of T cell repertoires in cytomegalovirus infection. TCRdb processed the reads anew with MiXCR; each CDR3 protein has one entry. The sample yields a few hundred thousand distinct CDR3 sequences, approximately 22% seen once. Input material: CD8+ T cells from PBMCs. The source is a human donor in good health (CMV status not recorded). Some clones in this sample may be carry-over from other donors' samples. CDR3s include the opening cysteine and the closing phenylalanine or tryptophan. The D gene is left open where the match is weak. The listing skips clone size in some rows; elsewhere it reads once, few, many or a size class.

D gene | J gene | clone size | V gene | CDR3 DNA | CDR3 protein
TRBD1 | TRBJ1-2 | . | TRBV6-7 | TGTGCCAGCCCCAGGGGGAGGATCCATAACTATGGCTACACCTTC | CASPRGRIHNYGYTF
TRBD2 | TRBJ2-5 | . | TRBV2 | TGTGCCAGCAGAGTAGGGACTAGCGGGGGGAAAGAGACCCAGTACTTC | CASRVGTSGGKETQYF
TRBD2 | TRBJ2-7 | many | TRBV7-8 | TGTGCCAGCAGCTTAGATGTCGGGGGGTACGAGCAGTACTTC | CASSLDVGGYEQYF
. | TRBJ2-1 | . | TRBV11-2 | TGTGCCAGCAGCTTAGTGGGACAGGTGACTAGCGTAAGGAGAGAGCAGTTCTTC | CASSLVGQVTSVRREQFF
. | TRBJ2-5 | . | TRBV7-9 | TGTGCCAGCAGCTTAGATGAGCTCGGGGGGCGCGGAGAGACCCAGTACTTC | CASSLDELGGRGETQYF
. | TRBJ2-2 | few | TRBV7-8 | TGTGCCAGCAGTAAACGGGGTTACACCGGGGAGCTGTTTTTT | CASSKRGYTGELFF
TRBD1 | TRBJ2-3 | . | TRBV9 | TGTGCCAGCAGCCAATGGACAGGGAGGACAGATACGCAGTATTTT | CASSQWTGRTDTQYF
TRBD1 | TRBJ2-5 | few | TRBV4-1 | TGCGCCAGCAGCCCAGTAGGGGACAGCCAAGAGACCCAGTACTTC | CASSPVGDSQETQYF
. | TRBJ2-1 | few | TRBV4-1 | TGCGCCAGCAGCCAAGAAGAAGGGGCCGTGTTTTATGAGCAGTTCTTC | CASSQEEGAVFYEQFF
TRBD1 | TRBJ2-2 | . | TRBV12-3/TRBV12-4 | TGTGCCAGCAGTTTCATCGGACAGGGGGTGAACGGGGAGCTGTTTTTT | CASSFIGQGVNGELFF
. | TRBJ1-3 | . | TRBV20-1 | TGCAGTGCTAGCGAGCGGGGGGCTGGAAACACCATATATTTT | CSASERGAGNTIYF
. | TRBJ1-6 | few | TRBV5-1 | TGCGCCAGCAGCTTGGGGGTCAGCGTGCCTTTTCCCTCCTCACCCCTCCACTTT | CASSLGVSVPFPSSPLHF
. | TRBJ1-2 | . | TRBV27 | TGTGCCACCCGAGGAGTGGGCATTGGCTACACCTTC | CATRGVGIGYTF
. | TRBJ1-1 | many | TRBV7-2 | TGTGCCAGCAGCCTTAGGAGACAAGACACTGAAGCTTTCTTT | CASSLRRQDTEAFF
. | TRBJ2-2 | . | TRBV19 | TGTGCCAGTAGTATGCCCCCGACTACAGCCACAAGGACCGGGGAGCTGTTTTTT | CASSMPPTTATRTGELFF
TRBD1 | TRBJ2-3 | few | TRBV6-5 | TGTGCCAGCAGTCTACGGACAGGGCATGCAGATACGCAGTATTTT | CASSLRTGHADTQYF
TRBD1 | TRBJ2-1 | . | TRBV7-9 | TGTGCCAGCAGCTTAGCCGACAGGGGTCCCTACAATGAGCAGTTCTTC | CASSLADRGPYNEQFF
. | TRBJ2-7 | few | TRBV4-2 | TGTGCCAGCAGCCAAGATCCACCGACCGAGCAGTACTTC | CASSQDPPTEQYF
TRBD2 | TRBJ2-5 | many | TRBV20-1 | TGCAGTGCTAGAGGGGGACCTAGCGGGGGGGCCTCGAAGACCCAGTACTTC | CSARGGPSGGASKTQYF
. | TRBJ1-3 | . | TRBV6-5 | TGTGCCAGCAGGGATCCCTCTGGAAACACCATATATTTT | CASRDPSGNTIYF
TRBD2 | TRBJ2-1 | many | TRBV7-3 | TGTGCCAGCAGCCCCAGCGGGGGGGCCTCCTACAATGAGCAGTTCTTC | CASSPSGGASYNEQFF
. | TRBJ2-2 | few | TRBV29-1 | TGCAGCGTTTTGGCTACGGCCAGGGAGTTCACCGGGGAGCTGTTTTTT | CSVLATAREFTGELFF